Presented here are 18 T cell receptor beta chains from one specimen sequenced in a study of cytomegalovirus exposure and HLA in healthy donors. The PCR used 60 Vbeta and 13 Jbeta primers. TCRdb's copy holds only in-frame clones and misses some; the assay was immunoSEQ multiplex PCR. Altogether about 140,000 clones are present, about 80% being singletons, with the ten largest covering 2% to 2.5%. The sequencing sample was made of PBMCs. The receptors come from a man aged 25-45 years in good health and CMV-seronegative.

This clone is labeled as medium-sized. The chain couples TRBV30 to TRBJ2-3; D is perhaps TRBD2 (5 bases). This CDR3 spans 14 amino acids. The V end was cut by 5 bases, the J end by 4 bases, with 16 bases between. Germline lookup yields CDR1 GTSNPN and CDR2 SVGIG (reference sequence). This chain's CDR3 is CAWEPGYGADTQYF. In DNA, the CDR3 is TGTGCCTGGGAGCCGGGATACGGGGCAGATACGCAGTATTTT.

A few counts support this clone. The CDR3 DNA reads as TGCGCCAGCAGCTCCCGCTTACAGGCACTCCCCGTACCCATGAACACTGAAGCTTTCTTT. This codes for CASSSRLQALPVPMNTEAFF. The chain recombines TRBV5-1 with TRBJ1-1; D perhaps matches TRBD1 (5 bases). The germline V gene has CDR1 SGHRS and CDR2 YFSETQ. This CDR3 spans 20 amino acids. Trimming took 3 bases from V and 0 from J, leaving 27 bases between them.

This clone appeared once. The CDR3 DNA sequence: TGTGCCAGCAGCTCCCCCGCCCGGCTGAGGGACACTGAAGCTTTCTTT. Translated, it gives CASSSPARLRDTEAFF. The chain combines TRBV7-8 with TRBJ1-1, with unresolved D. V dropped 4 bases and J dropped 3 bases, with 18 bases sitting between them. Looked up from germline, CDR1 is SGHVS and CDR2 is FQNEAQ. This CDR3 has 16 amino acids.

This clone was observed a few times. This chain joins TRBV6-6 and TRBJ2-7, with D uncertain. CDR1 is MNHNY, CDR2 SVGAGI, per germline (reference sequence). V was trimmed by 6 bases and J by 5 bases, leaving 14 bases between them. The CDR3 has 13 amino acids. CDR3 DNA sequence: TGTGCCAGCAGACTTAAGCCTCCCCACGAGCAGTACTTC. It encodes CASRLKPPHEQYF.

The CDR3 DNA follows: TGTGCCAGCAGTGATCAGGTTGGCCAGCCCCAGCATTTT. Translation gives CASSDQVGQPQHF. The chain has TRBV6-4 and TRBJ1-5; no firm D call. The CDR3 contains 13 residues. Trimming removed 3 bases at V and 7 bases at J, with 10 bases between. Germline V gene data show CDR1 as MRHNA and CDR2 as SNTAGT.

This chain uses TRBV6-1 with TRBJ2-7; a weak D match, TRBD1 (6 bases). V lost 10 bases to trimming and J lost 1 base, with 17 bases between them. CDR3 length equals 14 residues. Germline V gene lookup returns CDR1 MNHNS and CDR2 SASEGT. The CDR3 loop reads CATLWGQNSYEQYF. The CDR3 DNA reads TGTGCCACCCTATGGGGACAAAATTCCTACGAGCAGTACTTC.

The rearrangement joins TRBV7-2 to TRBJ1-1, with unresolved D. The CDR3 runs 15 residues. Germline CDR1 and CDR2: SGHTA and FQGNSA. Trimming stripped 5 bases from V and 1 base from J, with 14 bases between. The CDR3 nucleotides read TGTGCCAGCAGCCCCGGCGGCGGTCAGAACACTGAAGCTTTCTTT. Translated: CASSPGGGQNTEAFF.

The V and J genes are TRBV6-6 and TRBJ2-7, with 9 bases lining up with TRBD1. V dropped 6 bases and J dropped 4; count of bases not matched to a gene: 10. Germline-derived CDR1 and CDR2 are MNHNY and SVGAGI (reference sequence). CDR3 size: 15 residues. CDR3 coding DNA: TGTGCCAGCAGATCACGGGGGACAGGGCCTTACGAGCAGTACTTC. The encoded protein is CASRSRGTGPYEQYF.

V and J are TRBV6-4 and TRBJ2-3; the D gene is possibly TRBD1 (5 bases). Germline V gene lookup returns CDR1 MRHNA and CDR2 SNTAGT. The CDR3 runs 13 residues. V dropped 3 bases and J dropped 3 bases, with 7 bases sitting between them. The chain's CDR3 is CASSEQGTDTQYF. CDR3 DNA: TGTGCCAGCAGTGAGCAGGGTACAGATACGCAGTATTTT.

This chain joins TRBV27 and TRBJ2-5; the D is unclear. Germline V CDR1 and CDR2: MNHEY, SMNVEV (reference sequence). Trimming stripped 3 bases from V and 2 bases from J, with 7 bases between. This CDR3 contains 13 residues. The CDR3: CASSFAGQETQYF. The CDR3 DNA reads TGTGCCAGCAGTTTCGCAGGTCAAGAGACCCAGTACTTC.

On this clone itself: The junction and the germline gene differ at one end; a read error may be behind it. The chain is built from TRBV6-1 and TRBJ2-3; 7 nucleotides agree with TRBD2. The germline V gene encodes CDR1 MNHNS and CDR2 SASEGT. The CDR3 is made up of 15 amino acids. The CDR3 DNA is TGTGCCAGCCTCCCTTTTGGCGGGAGCATAGATACGCAGTATTTT. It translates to CASLPFGGSIDTQYF.

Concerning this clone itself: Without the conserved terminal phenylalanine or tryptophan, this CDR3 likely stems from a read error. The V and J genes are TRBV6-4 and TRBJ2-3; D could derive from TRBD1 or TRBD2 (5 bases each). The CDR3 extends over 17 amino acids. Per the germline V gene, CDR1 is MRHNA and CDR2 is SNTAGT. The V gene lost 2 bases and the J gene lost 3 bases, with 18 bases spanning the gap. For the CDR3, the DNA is TGTGCCAGCAGTGACACTTACAGGTTATGGGGGACAGATACGCAGTATTCT. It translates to CASSDTYRLWGTDTQYS.

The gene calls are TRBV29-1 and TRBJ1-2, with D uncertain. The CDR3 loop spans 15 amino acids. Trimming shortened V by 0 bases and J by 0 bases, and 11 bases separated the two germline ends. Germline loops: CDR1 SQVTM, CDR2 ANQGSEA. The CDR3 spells CSVEDWAGSNYGYTF. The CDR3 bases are TGCAGCGTTGAAGATTGGGCAGGCTCTAACTATGGCTACACCTTC.

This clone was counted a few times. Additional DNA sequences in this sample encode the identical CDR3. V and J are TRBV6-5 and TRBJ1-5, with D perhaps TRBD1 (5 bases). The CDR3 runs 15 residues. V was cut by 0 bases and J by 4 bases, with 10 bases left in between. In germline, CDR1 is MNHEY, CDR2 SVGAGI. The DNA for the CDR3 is TGTGCCAGCAGTTACTCAGGGGTTTCGAATCAGCCCCAGCATTTT. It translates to CASSYSGVSNQPQHF.

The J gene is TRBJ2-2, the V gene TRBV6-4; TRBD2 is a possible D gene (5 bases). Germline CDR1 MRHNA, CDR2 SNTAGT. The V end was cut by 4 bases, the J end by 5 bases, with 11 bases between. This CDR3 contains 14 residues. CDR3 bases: TGTGCCAGCAGTGTTGTAGCGCTTACCGGGGAGCTGTTTTTT. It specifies CASSVVALTGELFF.

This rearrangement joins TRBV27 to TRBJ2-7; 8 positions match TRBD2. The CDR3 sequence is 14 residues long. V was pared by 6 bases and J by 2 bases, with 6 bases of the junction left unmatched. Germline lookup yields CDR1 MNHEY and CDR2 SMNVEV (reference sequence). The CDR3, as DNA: TGTGCCAGCAGGACTAGCGTCCCGACCTACGAGCAGTACTTC. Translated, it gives CASRTSVPTYEQYF.

DNA for the CDR3: TGTGCCAGCAGTCCCGACAGGGTAGGAGAAAAACTGTTTTTT. This codes for CASSPDRVGEKLFF. This chain uses TRBV27 with TRBJ1-4; 7 bases match TRBD1. In germline, CDR1 is MNHEY, CDR2 SMNVEV (reference sequence). The CDR3 loop spans 14 amino acids. V was pared by 5 bases and J by 8 bases, with 8 bases of the junction left unmatched.

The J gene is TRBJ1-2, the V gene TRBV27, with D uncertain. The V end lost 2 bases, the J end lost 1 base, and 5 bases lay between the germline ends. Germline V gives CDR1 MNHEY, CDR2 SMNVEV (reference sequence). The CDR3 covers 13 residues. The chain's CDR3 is CASSLRFNYGYTF. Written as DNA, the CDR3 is TGTGCCAGCAGTTTACGGTTTAACTATGGCTACACCTTC.